A single sample is the source of the 4 T cell receptor beta chains below, sequenced in a study of OX40 agonist ivuxolimab in advanced cancers. The library was generated by the immunoSEQ multiplex PCR assay. TCRdb mirrors the immuneACCESS table, restricted to in-frame sequences. Some clones are absent from its copies; in checked studies, under half trace to an unresolved V gene, and the reason for the others is unknown. The sample yields tens of thousands of clones; about 88% were counted once. The top ten clonotypes cover about 7.5% of the sample. The source was CD4+ or CD8+ T cells sorted from blood, collected in a trial of the OX40 agonist ivuxolimab. These receptors all stem from an adult with an advanced solid tumor such as melanoma, head and neck, liver or kidney cancer.

The chain uses TRBV5-1 and TRBJ2-2; D gene unclear. This CDR3 has 13 amino acids. Trimming shortened V by 3 bases and J by 3 bases, and 6 bases separated the two germline ends. Germline V gene data show CDR1 as SGHRS and CDR2 as YFSETQ. The DNA of the CDR3 is TGCGCCAGCAGCTCCCCTTACACCGGGGAGCTGTTTTTT. It encodes CASSSPYTGELFF.

This sequence joins TRBV28 and TRBJ2-7, with 7 bases lining up with TRBD2. This CDR3 has 18 residues. Per the germline V gene, CDR1 is MDHEN and CDR2 is SYDVKM. J gave up 3 bases and V 2 bases, and 16 bases lay outside the gene matches. The CDR3 bases are TGTGCCAGCAGTTTAGGGCGGGAGTTCGCGGGTCGCCGCTACGAGCAGTACTTC. Translation gives CASSLGREFAGRRYEQYF.

This clone was recorded only once. The V gene is TRBV5-4, the J gene TRBJ1-1; 7 bases line up with TRBD1. There are 14 residues in the CDR3. Germline V CDR1 and CDR2: SGHNT, YYREEE (reference sequence). With V trimmed by 3 bases and J by 1 base, 3 bases remained unmatched. Here the CDR3 reads CASSSRTGNTEAFF. The CDR3, as DNA: TGTGCCAGCAGCTCTCGGACAGGGAACACTGAAGCTTTCTTT.

The V gene is TRBV7-9, the J gene TRBJ2-2; TRBD1 aligns across 9 bases. With 6 bases clipped from V and 1 base from J, the junction kept 3 bases outside the gene matches. The CDR3 is 15 amino acids. The V gene's germline CDR1 is SEHNR and CDR2 FQNEAQ (reference sequence). CDR3 bases: TGTGCCAGCAGTCGGGGACAGGGGAACACCGGGGAGCTGTTTTTT. It is translated as CASSRGQGNTGELFF. The variable domain in full, with the rest retrieved from reference TRBV7-9 and TRBJ2-2, is DTGVSQNPRHKITKRGQNVTFRCDPISEHNRLYWYRQTLGQGPEFLTYFQNEAQLEKSRLLSDRFSAERPKGSFSTLEIQRTEQGDSAMYLCASSRGQGNTGELFFGEGSRLTVL.